What follows is one T cell receptor (beta chain) and its context. Per the germline V gene, CDR1 is SNHLY and CDR2 is FYNNEI. This CDR3 is 13 amino acids long. V was pared by 5 bases and J by 8 bases, with 4 bases of the junction left unmatched. The method was immunoSEQ multiplex PCR; TCRdb's version includes in-frame clones alone and lacks a portion of them. The sample includes roughly 52,000 clones, more than 70% of them seen just once. The data are from a study of blood T cell repertoires in COVID-19. The chain joins TRBV2 to TRBJ1-4, with TRBD1 matching over 8 bases. The source of this sequence is an elderly woman with acute or convalescent COVID-19. Specimen: peripheral blood. Here the CDR3 reads CASSLQGEEKLFF. The CDR3 nucleotides are TGTGCCAGCAGTTTACAGGGGGAGGAAAAACTGTTTTTT.